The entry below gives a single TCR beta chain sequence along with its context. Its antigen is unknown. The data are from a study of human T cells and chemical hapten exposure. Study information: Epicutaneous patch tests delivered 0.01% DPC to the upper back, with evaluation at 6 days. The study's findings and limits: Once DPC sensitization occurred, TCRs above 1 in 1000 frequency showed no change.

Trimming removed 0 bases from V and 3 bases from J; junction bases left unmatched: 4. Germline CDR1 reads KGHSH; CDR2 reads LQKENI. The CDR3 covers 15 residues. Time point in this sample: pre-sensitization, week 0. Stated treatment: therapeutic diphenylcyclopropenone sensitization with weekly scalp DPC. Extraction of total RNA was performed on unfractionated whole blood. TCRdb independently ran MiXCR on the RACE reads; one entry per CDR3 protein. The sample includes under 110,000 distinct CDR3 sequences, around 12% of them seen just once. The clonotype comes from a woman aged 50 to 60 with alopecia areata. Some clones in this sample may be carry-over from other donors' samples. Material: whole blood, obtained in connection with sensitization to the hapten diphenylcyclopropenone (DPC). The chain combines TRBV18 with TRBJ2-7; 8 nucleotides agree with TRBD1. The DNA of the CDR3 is TGTGCCAGCTCACCACCCGGACAGGGCAACTACGAGCAGTACTTC. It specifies CASSPPGQGNYEQYF.